The 5 T cell receptor beta chains given below trace back to one sample, sequenced in a study of shared clonotypes between healthy human individuals. The data were produced by immunoSEQ multiplex PCR, yet TCRdb's version contains in-frame clones alone and is incomplete. The data hold roughly 2 million clones, with around 95% observed a single time. Material for sequencing was naive CD4+ T cells sorted from blood. This sample's subset: CD45RA+ positively selected. The origin of the receptors is a man aged 18 to 29 in good health.

The gene calls are TRBV10-3 and TRBJ2-3, with a possible D match to TRBD2 (6 bases). There are 14 residues in the CDR3. Germline V lookup: CDR1 ENHRY, CDR2 SYGVKD. V lost 4 bases to trimming and J lost 2 bases, with 10 bases between them. CDR3 nucleotide sequence: TGTGCCATCAGTGGGGGCGGGAACACAGATACGCAGTATTTT. Translated, it gives CAISGGGNTDTQYF.

This chain connects TRBV30 to TRBJ1-2; 8 positions agree with TRBD1. The V gene's germline CDR1 is GTSNPN and CDR2 SVGIG (reference sequence). This CDR3 is 13 amino acids long. The ends lost 3 bases at V and 9 bases at J; junction bases unmatched: 9. CDR3 DNA: TGTGCCTGGAGCTTACAGGGGGGAGTGAGCTACACCTTC. As protein: CAWSLQGGVSYTF. The full variable domain, rest sourced from reference TRBV30 and TRBJ1-2, is SQTIHQWPATLVQPVGSPLSLECTVEGTSNPNLYWYRQAAGRGLQLLFYSVGIGQISSEVPQNLSASRPQDRQFILSSKKLLLSDSGFYLCAWSLQGGVSYTFGSGTRLTVV.

A note on this clone: Distinct nucleotide sequences in the sample also encode this CDR3. The rearrangement joins TRBV6-1 to TRBJ1-5; no reliable D call. V was cut by 2 bases and J by 6 bases, with 2 bases left in between. Germline-derived CDR1 and CDR2 are MNHNS and SASEGT. This CDR3 comprises 11 residues. The CDR3 DNA reads as TGTGCCAGCAGTGAATCTCAGCCCCAGCATTTT. Amino acids: CASSESQPQHF.

The gene calls are TRBV6-1 and TRBJ1-5; D remains unclear. V was clipped by 2 bases and J by 6 bases, with 20 bases between them. The germline gives CDR1 MNHNS, CDR2 SASEGT. The CDR3 extends over 17 amino acids. This CDR3 reads CASSEPRPRKGSQPQHF. CDR3 DNA sequence: TGTGCCAGCAGTGAACCGAGGCCTCGGAAGGGCTCTCAGCCCCAGCATTTT.

The J gene is TRBJ2-1, the V gene TRBV27; D remains unclear. The germline CDR1 and CDR2 sequences are MNHEY and SMNVEV (reference sequence). CDR3 length equals 15 residues. Trimming cost V 7 bases and J 5 bases, with 18 bases left between them. Written as DNA, the CDR3 is TGTGCCAGCAAGGGTATCAGGCTGGGCGACAATGAGCAGTTCTTC. Translation gives CASKGIRLGDNEQFF.